Listed below are T cell receptor beta chains from one sample, sequenced in a study of cytomegalovirus exposure and HLA in healthy donors. Produced via immunoSEQ multiplex PCR; TCRdb's table is partial and in-frame only. The table includes roughly 60,000 clones, 95% to 96% detected once. Sequencing input: PBMCs. The source of these receptors is a man aged 18 to 30 in good health and CMV-seronegative. Each CDR3 is given with its conserved first and last residue.

V	CDR3
TRBV5-6	CASSSGLGVQYF
TRBV25-1	CASSARNQETQYF
TRBV28	CASSLFRGGVGELFF
TRBV14	CASSQVRGYEQYF
TRBV2	CASRIQGYEQYF
TRBV30	CAWSVPGTGYYGYTF
TRBV7-9	CASSPRGGEGFYEQFF
TRBV6-5	CASSYSRGNQPQHF
TRBV9	CASSETGGPGNTIYF
TRBV9	CASSTQGLAGYEQYF
TRBV15	CATSRDRENSETQYF
TRBV6-1	CASSGLALSYNEQFF
TRBV7-2	CASSSRSATGSQYEQYF
TRBV5-1	CASSLGAEETQYF
TRBV19	CASSAQGAADTQYF
TRBV6-1	CASNTDRAGNTIYF
TRBV28	CASGFAYEQYF
TRBV11-2	CASSLSTEYEQYF
TRBV27	CASRTGEEPQHF
TRBV15	CATGKTSGSLSYEQYF
TRBV5-5	CASSLASGTHYEQYF
TRBV27	CASSLSGTTPNTGELFF
TRBV30	CAWSRGTEAFF
TRBV6-5	CASSFGGTVQETQYF
TRBV27	CASSSQASDTQYF
TRBV10-2	CASSENRGYNEQYF
TRBV29-1	CSVEDLQSYEQYF
TRBV18	CASSSTSGRVDEQYF
TRBV2	CASTYGTSGIYPYEQYF
TRBV5-1	CASRLDPGTGGYGYTF
TRBV19	CASSIQGATNEKLFF
TRBV6-1	CASSAQRGQETQYF
TRBV15	CATSSRGPNEKLFF
TRBV4-3	CASSQELAGTGETQYF
TRBV5-1	CASSSTPDRGNTGELFF
TRBV11-2	CASSLDAGSSGANVLTF
TRBV11-2	CASSLGLSPSGTDTQYF
TRBV6-5	CASSQGAGGNEQFF
TRBV5-6	CASSFLSGDEQFF
TRBV11-2	CASSQTSGETYEQYF
TRBV19	CASGGQAYSAQYF
TRBV6-1	CASSGRGDRIRPKAFF
TRBV27	CASSLRGGYTYGYTF
TRBV6-5	CASSIGTSGMDEQFF
TRBV6-5	CASSYSPGQGNEQFF
TRBV7-3	CASRRCGTSSYEQYF
TRBV9	CASGPGQGRQPQHF
TRBV6-1	CASSEQYEQYF
TRBV7-8	CASSKGLAGGPYEQYF
TRBV6-1	CASSEPRGEGGGELFF
TRBV4-1	CASRRTSGSSGATDTQYF
TRBV27	CASSFTTSGYEQYF
TRBV5-1	CASSLEGNYGYTF